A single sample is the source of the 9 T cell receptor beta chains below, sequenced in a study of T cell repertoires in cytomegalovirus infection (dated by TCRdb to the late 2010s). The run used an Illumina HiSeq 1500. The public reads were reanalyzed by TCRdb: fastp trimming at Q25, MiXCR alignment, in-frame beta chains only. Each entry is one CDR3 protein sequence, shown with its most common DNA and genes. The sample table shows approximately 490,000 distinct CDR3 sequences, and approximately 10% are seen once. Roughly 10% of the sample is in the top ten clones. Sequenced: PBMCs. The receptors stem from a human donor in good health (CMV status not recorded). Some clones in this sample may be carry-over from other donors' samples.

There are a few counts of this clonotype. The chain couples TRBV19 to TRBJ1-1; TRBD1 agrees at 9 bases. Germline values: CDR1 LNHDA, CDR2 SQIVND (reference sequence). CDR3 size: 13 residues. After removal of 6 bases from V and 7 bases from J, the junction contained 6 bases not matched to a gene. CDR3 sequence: CASRYRGQGEAFF. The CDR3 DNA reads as TGTGCCAGTAGGTACAGGGGGCAGGGTGAAGCTTTCTTT. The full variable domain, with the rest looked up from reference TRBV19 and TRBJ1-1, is DGGITQSPKYLFRKEGQNVTLSCEQNLNHDAMYWYRQDPGQGLRLIYYSQIVNDFQKGDIAEGYSVSREKKESFPLTVTSAQKNPTAFYLCASRYRGQGEAFFGQGTRLTVV.

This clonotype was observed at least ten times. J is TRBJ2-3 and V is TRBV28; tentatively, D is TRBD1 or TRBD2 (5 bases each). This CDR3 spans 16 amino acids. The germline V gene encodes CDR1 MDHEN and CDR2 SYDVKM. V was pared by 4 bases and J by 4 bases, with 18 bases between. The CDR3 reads CASSSRSGTSPDTQYF. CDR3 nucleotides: TGTGCCAGCAGTTCCCGTTCGGGGACCTCGCCAGATACGCAGTATTTT.

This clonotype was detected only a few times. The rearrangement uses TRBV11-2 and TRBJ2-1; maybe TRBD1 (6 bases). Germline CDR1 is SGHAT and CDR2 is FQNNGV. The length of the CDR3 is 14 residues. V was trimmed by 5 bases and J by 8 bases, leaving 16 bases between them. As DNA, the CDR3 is TGTGCCAGCAGCGACGTGAGGGGGAACTATGAGCAGTTCTTC. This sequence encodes CASSDVRGNYEQFF.

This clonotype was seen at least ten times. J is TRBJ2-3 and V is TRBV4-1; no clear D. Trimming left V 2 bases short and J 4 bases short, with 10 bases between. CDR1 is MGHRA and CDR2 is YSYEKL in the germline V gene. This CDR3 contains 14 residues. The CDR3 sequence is CASSQPRASDTQYF. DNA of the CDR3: TGCGCCAGCAGCCAACCTCGCGCCTCAGATACGCAGTATTTT.

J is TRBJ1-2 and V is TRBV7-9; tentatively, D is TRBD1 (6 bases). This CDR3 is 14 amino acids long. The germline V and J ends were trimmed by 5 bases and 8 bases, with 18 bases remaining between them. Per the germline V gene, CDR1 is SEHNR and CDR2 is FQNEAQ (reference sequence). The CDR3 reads CASSQGSGHDGYTF. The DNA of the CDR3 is TGTGCCAGCAGCCAGGGGAGCGGGCATGACGGCTACACCTTC.

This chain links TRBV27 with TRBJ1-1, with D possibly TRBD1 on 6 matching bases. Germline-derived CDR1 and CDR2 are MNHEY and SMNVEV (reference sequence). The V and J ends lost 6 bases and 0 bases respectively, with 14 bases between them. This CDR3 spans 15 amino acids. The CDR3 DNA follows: TGTGCCAGCAGACAGGACAGAGCTCTGAACACTGAAGCTTTCTTT. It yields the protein CASRQDRALNTEAFF.

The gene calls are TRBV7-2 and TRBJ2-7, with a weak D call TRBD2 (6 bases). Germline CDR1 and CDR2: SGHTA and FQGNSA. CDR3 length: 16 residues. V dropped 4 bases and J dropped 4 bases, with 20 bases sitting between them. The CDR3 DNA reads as TGTGCCAGCAGCTCAGATGCTAGTGGGGGAGGATACGAGCAGTACTTC. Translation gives CASSSDASGGGYEQYF. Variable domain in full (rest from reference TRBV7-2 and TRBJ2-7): GAGVSQSPSNKVTEKGKDVELRCDPISGHTALYWYRQSLGQGLEFLIYFQGNSAPDKSGLPSDRFSAERTGGSVSTLTIQRTQQEDSAVYLCASSSDASGGGYEQYFGPGTRLTVT.

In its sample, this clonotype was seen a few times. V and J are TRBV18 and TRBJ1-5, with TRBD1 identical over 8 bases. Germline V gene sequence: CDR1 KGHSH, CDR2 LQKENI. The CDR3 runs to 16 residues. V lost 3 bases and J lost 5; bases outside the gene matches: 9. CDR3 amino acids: CASSPRRQGIDQPQHF. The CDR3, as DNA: TGTGCCAGCTCACCCCGGCGACAGGGGATCGATCAGCCCCAGCATTTT.

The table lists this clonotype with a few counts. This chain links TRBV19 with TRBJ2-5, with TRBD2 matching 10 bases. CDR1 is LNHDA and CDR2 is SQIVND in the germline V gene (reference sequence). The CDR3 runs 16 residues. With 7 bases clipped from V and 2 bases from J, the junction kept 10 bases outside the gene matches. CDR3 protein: CASTQSGLALQETQYF. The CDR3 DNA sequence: TGTGCCAGTACCCAATCGGGACTAGCGCTTCAAGAGACCCAGTACTTC. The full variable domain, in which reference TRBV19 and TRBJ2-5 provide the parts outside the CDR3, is DGGITQSPKYLFRKEGQNVTLSCEQNLNHDAMYWYRQDPGQGLRLIYYSQIVNDFQKGDIAEGYSVSREKKESFPLTVTSAQKNPTAFYLCASTQSGLALQETQYFGPGTRLLVL.